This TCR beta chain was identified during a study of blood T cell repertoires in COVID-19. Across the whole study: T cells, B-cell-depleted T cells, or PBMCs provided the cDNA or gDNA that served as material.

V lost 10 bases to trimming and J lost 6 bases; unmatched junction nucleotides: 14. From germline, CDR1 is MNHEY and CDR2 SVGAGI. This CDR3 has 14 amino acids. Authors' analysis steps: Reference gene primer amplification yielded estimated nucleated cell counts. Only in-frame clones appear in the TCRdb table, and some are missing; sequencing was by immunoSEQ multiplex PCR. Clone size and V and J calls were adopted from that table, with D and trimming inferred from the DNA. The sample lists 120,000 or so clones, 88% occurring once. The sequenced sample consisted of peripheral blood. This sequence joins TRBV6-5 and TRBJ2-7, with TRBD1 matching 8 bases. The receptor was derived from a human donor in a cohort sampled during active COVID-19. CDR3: CATSREQGGREQYF. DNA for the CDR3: TGTGCCACCTCACGGGAACAGGGGGGACGCGAGCAGTACTTC.